These 9 T cell receptor beta chains were all obtained from the same sample, sequenced in a study of cytomegalovirus exposure and HLA in healthy donors. The PCR contained 60 Vbeta and 13 Jbeta primers. Produced via immunoSEQ multiplex PCR; TCRdb's table is partial and in-frame only. The sample consists of about 160,000 clones, approximately 80% of them appearing once. Specimen: PBMCs. Source of these receptors: a woman in her 50s in good health and CMV-seronegative.

CDR3 bases: TGTGCCAGCAGTTTCATAGGGACAGCCTATGGCTACACCTTC. It is translated as CASSFIGTAYGYTF. V gene TRBV27 combines with J gene TRBJ1-2; 7 positions match TRBD1. Trimming cost V 3 bases and J 4 bases; bases outside gene matches: 5. CDR3 length equals 14 residues. From germline, CDR1 is MNHEY and CDR2 SMNVEV (reference sequence).

The chain uses TRBV4-3 and TRBJ2-7; 9 bases match TRBD2. Germline CDR1 reads LGHNA; CDR2 reads YSLEER. The CDR3 covers 16 residues. The V gene end was trimmed by 0 bases and the J gene end by 4 bases; junction bases not matched to a gene: 7. The chain's CDR3 is CASSQEGTSGLYEQYF. The CDR3, as DNA: TGCGCCAGCAGCCAAGAGGGCACTAGCGGGCTGTACGAGCAGTACTTC.

The chain combines TRBV11-2 with TRBJ2-7; D gene uncertain. Germline lookup yields CDR1 SGHAT and CDR2 FQNNGV. Trimming left V 3 bases short and J 3 bases short, with 9 bases between. CDR3 size: 13 residues. In nucleotides, the CDR3 is TGTGCCAGCAGCTTTTTTAGCAGCTACGAGCAGTACTTC. It codes for CASSFFSSYEQYF.

The V and J genes are TRBV27 and TRBJ2-6; possible D gene TRBD2, 7 bases. The CDR3 runs 16 residues. Trimming took off 6 bases at V and 0 bases at J, with 12 bases between the two ends. CDR1 and CDR2 from the germline V gene are MNHEY and SMNVEV (reference sequence). CDR3 in DNA: TGTGCCAGCAGCGCCCGGGGGGCCTCTGGGGCCAACGTCCTGACTTTC. It translates to CASSARGASGANVLTF. The variable domain in full, completed from reference TRBV27 and TRBJ2-6, reads EAQVTQNPRYLITVTGKKLTVTCSQNMNHEYMSWYRQDPGLGLRQIYYSMNVEVTDKGDVPEGYKVSRKEKRNFPLILESPSPNQTSLYFCASSARGASGANVLTFGAGSRLTVL.

This clone was found once. V and J are TRBV6-6 and TRBJ1-5, with D possibly being TRBD1 (6 bases). Trimming removed 2 bases from V and 3 bases from J, with 14 bases in between. Germline V gene data show CDR1 as MNHNY and CDR2 as SVGAGI (reference sequence). The CDR3 is made up of 16 amino acids. The CDR3 sequence is CASSYGYGQSNQPQHF. The CDR3 bases are TGTGCCAGCAGTTACGGCTATGGACAGTCCAATCAGCCCCAGCATTTT.

This chain links TRBV18 with TRBJ1-4, with 7 positions matching TRBD1. Trimming removed 3 bases from V and 4 bases from J; junction bases left unmatched: 8. CDR3 size: 16 residues. Germline CDR1 and CDR2: KGHSH and LQKENI. The CDR3 nucleotides are TGTGCCAGCTCACCGTCCCCACAGGGGATTAATGAAAAACTGTTTTTT. This sequence encodes CASSPSPQGINEKLFF. The full variable domain, completed using reference TRBV18 and TRBJ1-4, is NAGVMQNPRHLVRRRGQEARLRCSPMKGHSHVYWYRQLPEEGLKFMVYLQKENIIDESGMPKERFSAEFPKEGPSILRIQQVVRGDSAAYFCASSPSPQGINEKLFFGSGTQLSVL.

This sequence joins TRBV7-9 and TRBJ2-4; 15 positions agree with TRBD2. The germline CDR1 and CDR2 sequences are SEHNR and FQNEAQ (reference sequence). The CDR3 contains 17 residues. V lost 5 bases and J lost 7; bases outside the gene matches: 9. The CDR3 nucleotides are TGTGCCAGCAGCCCCGGTGGACTAGCGGGGGGGCCTAACATTCAGTACTTC. As protein: CASSPGGLAGGPNIQYF. The full variable domain, rest sourced from reference TRBV7-9 and TRBJ2-4, is DTGVSQNPRHKITKRGQNVTFRCDPISEHNRLYWYRQTLGQGPEFLTYFQNEAQLEKSRLLSDRFSAERPKGSFSTLEIQRTEQGDSAMYLCASSPGGLAGGPNIQYFGAGTRLSVL.

The V call is TRBV27, the J call TRBJ2-3, with TRBD1 as a possible D gene (6 bases). The CDR3 sequence is 14 residues long. The germline gives CDR1 MNHEY, CDR2 SMNVEV (reference sequence). Trimming took 6 bases from V and 3 from J, leaving 13 bases between them. Written as DNA, the CDR3 is TGTGCCAGCAGGATACAGGGTTTTACAGATACGCAGTATTTT. Translating it yields CASRIQGFTDTQYF.

The rearrangement links TRBV2 to TRBJ2-7, with a tentative D call TRBD1 (6 bases). Between the trimmed V and J ends, which lost 3 bases and 2 bases, there was a span of 14 bases. Germline V lookup: CDR1 SNHLY, CDR2 FYNNEI. The CDR3 is 15 amino acids. This CDR3 is CASSDSVTGPYEQYF. CDR3 coding DNA: TGTGCCAGCAGTGATTCGGTGACAGGACCCTACGAGCAGTACTTC.